Listed below are T cell receptor beta chains from one sample, sequenced in a study of Ad26.COV2.S vaccination and SARS-CoV-2 variants. Profiling relied on immunoSEQ multiplex PCR, and the TCRdb table lists in-frame clones only, not all of them. The sample consists of under 150,000 clones, just over 85% of them appearing once. This specimen consisted of peripheral blood, obtained after recovery from COVID-19. All receptors come from a human donor who had recovered from COVID-19. The CDR3 runs from the conserved cysteine through the conserved F or W.

v_gene	j_gene	CDR3aa
TRBV2	TRBJ2-5	CASRSGGTSGTETQYF
TRBV28	TRBJ1-6	CASSPFRNSPLHF
TRBV4-3	TRBJ2-6	CASSQELTISGANVLTF
TRBV6-6	TRBJ2-3	CASSHSRKTGRTDTQYF
TRBV7-2	TRBJ2-1	CASSLQGPPDEQFF
TRBV24-1	TRBJ1-2	CATSPTGTYGYTF
TRBV5-1	TRBJ2-3	CASSLLSGGRGTDTQYF
TRBV2	TRBJ2-7	CASSDPATGYYEQYF
TRBV11-2	TRBJ2-3	CASSRLAGEDTQYF
TRBV14	TRBJ2-6	CASSQIGWNSGANVLTF
TRBV6-5	TRBJ2-2	CASNGQAILAGELFF
TRBV10-1	TRBJ2-2	CASSLGLAGLAGELFF
TRBV4-3	TRBJ2-1	CASSHVTGGNNEQFF
TRBV2	TRBJ2-7	CASSSGFYEQYF
TRBV6-1	TRBJ1-6	CASSERGGNSPLHF
TRBV19	TRBJ2-7	CASSWAGGDTYEQYF